Described below is a single T cell receptor beta chain sequence and its context. Its antigen target is currently unknown. One base away there is no much larger clone; base qualities are not given. This sample is part of a study of T cells in Graves' hyperthyroidism and ophthalmopathy (dated by TCRdb to about 2019). With respect to the entire study: Peripheral blood samples were taken at the time of initial diagnosis, prior to any treatment. Thyroid tissue and blood T-cell repertoires from six or seven Graves' hyperthyroidism patients were also compared in the study. According to the paper, TCR Vbeta CDR3 sequencing was carried out on 135 peripheral blood samples, which came from fewer than 50 ophthalmopathy, approximately 72 hyperthyroidism and approximately 17 progressor patients. To identify distinguishing TCR V-J signatures, a discovery cohort of about 95 patients was used, comprising 43 with Graves' ophthalmopathy and 55 to 65 with stable Graves' hyperthyroidism. The approximately 95 discovery patients were divided at random into training and test sets in a 7:3 ratio. Prospective prediction of ophthalmopathy was tested in an independent validation cohort consisting of 18 to 20 hyperthyroidism patients and around 17 patients who later progressed to ophthalmopathy. After blood sampling, hyperthyroidism patients were treated with methimazole at a starting dose of 30 mg daily, and ophthalmopathy patients were treated with high-dose intravenous methylprednisolone. What the study reported, not specific to this receptor: Most expanded thyroid clonotypes (frequency above 0.001) were also found in blood, which suggests that blood repertoires may mirror thyroid immune responses. In validation, progression to ophthalmopathy was predicted by the model with roughly 69% sensitivity and 72.22% specificity, a median of 6.5 months before onset. Ophthalmopathy was separated from stable hyperthyroidism by a 13 V-J signature model, with roughly 88% sensitivity and about 81% specificity obtained in cross-validation and 80%/75% obtained in testing. Sample size was not statistically predetermined, and blinding of investigators to group allocation was not performed.

CDR1 and CDR2 were assigned from the germline V gene as LGHNA and YNFKEQ. CDR3 length: 15 amino acids, cysteine to phenylalanine. Just CDR3 DNA is preserved here, 45 bases in frame from base 1. V is reduced by 4 bases and J by 2 bases, leaving a spacing of 9 bases between them. Hyperthyroidism patients were newly diagnosed, with disease duration under 2 months, and aged 18 to 65 years. Exclusion was applied to patients with uncontrolled infections, other autoimmune diseases, pregnancy or lactation. Diagnoses relied on clinical symptoms, serum thyroxine and TRAb, thyroid ultrasound and orbital computed tomography. Blood from progressor patients was drawn when they were first diagnosed with hyperthyroidism, before any ophthalmopathy symptoms appeared. PBMCs were isolated from approximately 10 ml of fresh peripheral blood by Ficoll-Paque density gradient centrifugation. Progressor patients were defined as those initially diagnosed with Graves' hyperthyroidism in whom ophthalmopathy developed during follow-up. Trizol reagent was used to extract total RNA, and RNA quality was then checked on an Agilent 2100 Bioanalyzer.

Amplification of TCR beta CDR3 regions was carried out from RNA transcripts. The first round of RT-PCR for the TCR CDR3 was performed with the HTBI primer set and the Qiagen OneStep RT-PCR kit. Libraries were constructed in a second round of multiplex PCR, after which size selection and purification were performed. Paired-end sequencing of the libraries was performed with 100 bp reads on an Illumina HiSeq2000. For the original study's pipeline: Raw data were processed with SOAPnuke, discarding reads with adapters, uncalled bases, mean Phred below 15, or no exact constant-primer or identifier match. High-quality paired reads were merged using COPE v1.2.5, and each unique nucleotide sequence was defined as a clonotype. MiTCR v1.1 was used to align the clonotypes against IMGT TRBV, TRBD and TRBJ reference segments. Analysis was restricted to V-J combinations with a frequency above 0.0001, which covered 98% to 99.2% of repertoires. The TCS score was defined as the ratio of F50 (clonal expansion) to E x V (chaos), calculated using BLOSUM62-based TCRdist between CDR3 peptides within each V-J. Welch's t-statistics and random forest reduced fewer than 550 V-J features to 13, which were used in a naive Bayes classifier (R e1071). TCRdb reprocessing: public reads trimmed at Q25 with fastp, clones called with MiXCR, in-frame beta chains kept. Each entry merges the rows of one CDR3 protein and shows their most common DNA and genes. TCRdb assigned the V and J calls; the authors' analysis was not used. The sample table shows a few hundred thousand distinct CDR3 sequences, and about 14% are seen once. The top ten clones comprise approximately 12% of the sample.

The sequence came from a woman between 40 and 50 years old with Graves' hyperthyroidism that later progressed to Graves' ophthalmopathy. Material: blood. In this chain, TRBV4-2 is recombined with TRBJ2-6; a tentative D match to TRBD2 spans 5 bases. The DNA sequence reads TGTGCCAGCAGCCTTATGGGAGCTGGGGCCAACGTCCTGACTTTC. It translates to CASSLMGAGANVLTF.